This TCR beta chain originates from a study of PD-L1 blockade in urothelial cancer. Time point here: pretreatment peripheral blood. Individual patients had between 1 and 8 samples, taken pretreatment and on-treatment. The repertoire was sequenced with immunoSEQ multiplex PCR; TCRdb's copy has only in-frame clones and lacks some. The sample shows about 63,000 clones, 80% to 90% of them seen only once. This specimen consisted of PBMCs, obtained around atezolizumab (anti-PD-L1) treatment. This clonotype originated in a man between 65 and 80 years old with urothelial cancer.

CDR3 amino acids: CASSQDQGSNYGYTF. Written as DNA, the CDR3 is TGCGCCAGCAGCCAAGATCAGGGCAGTAACTATGGCTACACCTTC. The rearrangement joins TRBV4-3 to TRBJ1-2; a possible D gene is TRBD1 (5 bases). With 0 bases removed from V and 1 base from J, the gap between germline ends came to 9 bases. CDR1 and CDR2 (germline): LGHNA, YSLEER. The CDR3 runs to 15 residues.